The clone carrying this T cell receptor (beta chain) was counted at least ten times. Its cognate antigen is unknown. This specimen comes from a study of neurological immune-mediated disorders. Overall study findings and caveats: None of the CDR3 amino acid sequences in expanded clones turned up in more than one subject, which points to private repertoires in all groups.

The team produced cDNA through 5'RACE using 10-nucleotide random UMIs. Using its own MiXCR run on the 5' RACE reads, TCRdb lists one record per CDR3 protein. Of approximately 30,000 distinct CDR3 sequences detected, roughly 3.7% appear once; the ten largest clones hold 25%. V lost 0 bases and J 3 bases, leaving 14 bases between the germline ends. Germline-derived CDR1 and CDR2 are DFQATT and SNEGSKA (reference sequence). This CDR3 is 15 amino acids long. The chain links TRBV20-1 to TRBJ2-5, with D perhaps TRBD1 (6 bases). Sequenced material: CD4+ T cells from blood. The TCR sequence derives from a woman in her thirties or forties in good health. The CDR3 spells CSAREGTSWEETQYF. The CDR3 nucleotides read TGCAGTGCTAGAGAGGGGACATCTTGGGAAGAGACCCAGTACTTC.